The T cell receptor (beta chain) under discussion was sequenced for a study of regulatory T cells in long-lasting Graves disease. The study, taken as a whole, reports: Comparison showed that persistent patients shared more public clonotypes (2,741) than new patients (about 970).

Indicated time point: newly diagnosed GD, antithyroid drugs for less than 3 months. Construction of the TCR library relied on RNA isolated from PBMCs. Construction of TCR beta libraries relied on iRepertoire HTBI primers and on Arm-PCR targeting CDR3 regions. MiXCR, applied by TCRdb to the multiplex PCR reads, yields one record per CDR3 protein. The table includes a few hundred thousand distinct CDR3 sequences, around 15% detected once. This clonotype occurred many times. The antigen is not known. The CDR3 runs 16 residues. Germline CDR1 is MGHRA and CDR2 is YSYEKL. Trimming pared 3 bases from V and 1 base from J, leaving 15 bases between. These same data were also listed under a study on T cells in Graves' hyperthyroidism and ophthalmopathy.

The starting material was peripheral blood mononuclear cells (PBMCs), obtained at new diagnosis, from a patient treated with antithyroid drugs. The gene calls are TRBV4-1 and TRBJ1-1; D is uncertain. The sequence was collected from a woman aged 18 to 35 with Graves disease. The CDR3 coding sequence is TGCGCCAGCAGCCAGGGCACTTACTCCCCGAACACTGAAGCTTTCTTT. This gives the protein CASSQGTYSPNTEAFF.